This TCR beta chain was sequenced in a study of T cell responses to AZD1222 COVID-19 vaccine. Assay used: immunoSEQ multiplex PCR; TCRdb lists only in-frame clones, some missing. Of 72,000 or so clones in the sample, approximately 81% were seen once. V dropped 3 bases and J dropped 7; count of bases not matched to a gene: 6. The CDR3 has 14 amino acids. Germline V lookup: CDR1 SEHNR, CDR2 FQNEAQ (reference sequence). For this clone: The antigen remains undetermined.

Study-level findings and limits: Spike-specific TCR depth and breadth grew after two AZD1222 doses.

The receptor comes from an adult in good health. The chain employs TRBV7-9 and TRBJ2-1; 7 bases are shared with TRBD2. Sequenced here: peripheral blood, sampled on day 0 of AZD1222 vaccination. CDR3 region: CASSLGGSRNEQFF. The CDR3 nucleotides are TGTGCCAGCAGCTTGGGGGGGAGTCGTAATGAGCAGTTCTTC.